Listed here is a single T cell receptor (beta chain). Its antigen is unknown. Exclusion of a patient followed from autoimmune disease history or systemic immunosuppression. Drawing of blood for sampling happened at baseline, at cycle 4 day 1, and at cycle 7 day 1. The data derive from a study of OX40 agonist ivuxolimab in advanced cancers. Study-wide results and caveats: Among expanded peripheral T cells, antigen specificity went undetermined.

The protocol was immunoSEQ multiplex PCR, while the TCRdb copy is restricted to in-frame clones and leaves out a portion. The sample shows over 45,000 clones, over 75% of them seen only once. The source is an adult with an advanced solid tumor such as melanoma, head and neck, liver or kidney cancer. This specimen consisted of CD4+ or CD8+ T cells sorted from blood, obtained in a trial of the OX40 agonist ivuxolimab.

The CDR3 DNA follows: TGTGCCAGTAGTATGCGACTAGTCCCTAATAATGAGCAGTTCTTC. It is translated as CASSMRLVPNNEQFF. The gene calls are TRBV19 and TRBJ2-1; D possibly corresponds to TRBD2 (6 bases). Per germline, CDR1 LNHDA and CDR2 SQIVND (reference sequence). Between the trimmed V and J ends, which lost 3 bases and 7 bases, there was a span of 16 bases. CDR3 length: 15 residues. Together with reference TRBV19 and TRBJ2-1, the CDR3 gives the full variable domain: DGGITQSPKYLFRKEGQNVTLSCEQNLNHDAMYWYRQDPGQGLRLIYYSQIVNDFQKGDIAEGYSVSREKKESFPLTVTSAQKNPTAFYLCASSMRLVPNNEQFFGPGTRLTVL.